This T cell receptor beta chain derives from a study of technical replicates of blood from a few donors. Some clones are missing from TCRdb's copy, which holds only in-frame ones; the method was immunoSEQ multiplex PCR. The sample records over 50,000 clones, around 86% being singletons. Sequences were obtained from PBMCs. This sequence was found in a human donor in good health. Some clones in this sample may be carry-over from other donors' samples.

DNA of the CDR3: TGTGCCAGCAGCTTAATAGGAGAAGCGAGTAGCTCCTACGAGCAGTACTTC. It specifies CASSLIGEASSSYEQYF. The chain has TRBV7-2 and TRBJ2-7, with D unclear. V lost 2 bases and J lost 0, with 17 bases in between. CDR3 length: 17 residues. Germline-derived CDR1 and CDR2 are SGHTA and FQGNSA.